Below, 16 T cell receptor beta chains from the same sample are listed, as sequenced in a study of OX40 agonist ivuxolimab in advanced cancers. Library method: the immunoSEQ multiplex PCR assay. The table comes from immuneACCESS by way of TCRdb, which keeps in-frame sequences with V and J called. Part of the clones is missing from these tables; in studies checked, under half for an unresolved V gene and the rest for unknown reasons. The sample table records around 150,000 clones; 93% of these occur just once. The ten largest account for more than 0.9% of the sample. This sample comprised CD4+ or CD8+ T cells sorted from blood, obtained in a trial of the OX40 agonist ivuxolimab. The receptors shown here come from an adult with an advanced solid tumor such as melanoma, head and neck, liver or kidney cancer.

The chain has TRBV7-3 and TRBJ1-4; TRBD1 might be the D (6 bases). Germline V gives CDR1 SGHTA, CDR2 FQGTGA. The CDR3 loop spans 16 amino acids. Trimming pared 2 bases from V and 6 bases from J, leaving 16 bases between. The CDR3 bases are TGTGCCAGCAGCTTATTCTCCGGGACAAGGGATGAAAAACTGTTTTTT. Amino acids: CASSLFSGTRDEKLFF. Using reference TRBV7-3 and TRBJ1-4 for the parts outside the CDR3, the full variable domain is GAGVSQTPSNKVTEKGKYVELRCDPISGHTALYWYRQSLGQGPEFLIYFQGTGAADDSGLPNDRFFAVRPEGSVSTLKIQRTERGDSAVYLCASSLFSGTRDEKLFFGSGTQLSVL.

The CDR3 protein is CASSLQGEGPYGYTF. CDR3 DNA sequence: TGCGCCAGCAGCTTACAGGGGGAAGGCCCCTATGGCTACACCTTC. The V call is TRBV5-1, the J call TRBJ1-2; 8 nucleotides line up with TRBD1. This CDR3 has 15 residues. The ends lost 2 bases at V and 4 bases at J; junction bases unmatched: 7. CDR1 and CDR2 (germline): SGHRS, YFSETQ.

This clone turned up a few times. Here the CDR3 reads CASSTRQGATEAFF. For the CDR3, the DNA is TGTGCCAGTAGTACCAGACAGGGGGCGACTGAAGCTTTCTTT. The rearrangement joins TRBV19 to TRBJ1-1, with 10 bases that match TRBD1. The CDR3 has 14 residues. V shed 4 bases, J shed 5 bases, and the junction held 4 bases outside the gene matches. Germline loops: CDR1 LNHDA, CDR2 SQIVND (reference sequence).

This clone has only one observation. CDR3 sequence: CASSTRGAQYF. Here the CDR3 DNA reads TGTGCCAGCAGCACTCGAGGGGCCCAGTACTTC. The V gene is TRBV7-3, the J gene TRBJ2-5, with D perhaps given as TRBD1 or TRBD2 (5 bases each). This CDR3 is built from 11 residues. Germline CDR1 and CDR2: SGHTA and FQGTGA. Trimming left V 5 bases short and J 9 bases short, with 10 bases between.

J is TRBJ1-4 and V is TRBV5-1; possible D gene TRBD1, 6 bases. V gave up 4 bases and J gave up 7 bases, with 17 bases separating them. The CDR3 is made up of 15 amino acids. CDR1 SGHRS and CDR2 YFSETQ come from the germline V gene. The CDR3: CASSATRTVGEKLFF. The CDR3 nucleotides are TGCGCCAGCAGCGCAACCCGGACAGTGGGTGAAAAACTGTTTTTT. Using reference TRBV5-1 and TRBJ1-4 for the parts outside the CDR3, the full variable domain is KAGVTQTPRYLIKTRGQQVTLSCSPISGHRSVSWYQQTPGQGLQFLFEYFSETQRNKGNFPGRFSGRQFSNSRSEMNVSTLELGDSALYLCASSATRTVGEKLFFGSGTQLSVL.

The chain combines TRBV7-2 with TRBJ1-5, with a weak D call TRBD1 (5 bases). Germline CDR1 is SGHTA and CDR2 is FQGNSA. With 2 bases removed from V and 3 bases from J, the gap between germline ends came to 11 bases. The CDR3 is 15 amino acids. This CDR3 reads CASSLPGLYNQPQHF. Here the CDR3 DNA reads TGTGCCAGCAGCTTACCAGGGCTCTACAATCAGCCCCAGCATTTT.

V is TRBV2 and J is TRBJ1-2, with D possibly matching TRBD1 (6 bases). The CDR3 consists of 15 residues. The V end was cut by 3 bases, the J end by 5 bases, with 16 bases between. Per the germline V gene, CDR1 is SNHLY and CDR2 is FYNNEI. The CDR3 protein is CASSDLGAGAYGYTF. The CDR3, as DNA: TGTGCCAGCAGTGATTTGGGGGCAGGGGCTTATGGCTACACCTTC. The full variable domain, its missing parts supplied by reference TRBV2 and TRBJ1-2, is EPEVTQTPSHQVTQMGQEVILRCVPISNHLYFYWYRQILGQKVEFLVSFYNNEISEKSEIFDDQFSVERPDGSNFTLKIRSTKLEDSAMYFCASSDLGAGAYGYTFGSGTRLTVV.

The V call is TRBV7-2, the J call TRBJ2-1; D remains unclear. Germline V gene sequence: CDR1 SGHTA, CDR2 FQGNSA. CDR3 size: 15 residues. Between the trimmed V and J ends, which lost 1 base and 7 bases, there was a span of 14 bases. The CDR3, as DNA: TGTGCCAGCAGCTTAGATCTCATAGCACCGAATGAGCAGTTCTTC. Encoded protein: CASSLDLIAPNEQFF.

The chain employs TRBV7-2 and TRBJ2-3; 13 positions match TRBD2. The CDR3 covers 16 residues. Trimming cost V 5 bases and J 6 bases; bases outside gene matches: 8. Germline V lookup: CDR1 SGHTA, CDR2 FQGNSA. The CDR3 here is CASSKRLAGGTDTQYF. Here the CDR3 DNA reads TGTGCCAGCAGCAAGAGACTAGCGGGAGGTACCGATACGCAGTATTTT.

The rearrangement links TRBV2 to TRBJ2-3, with TRBD2 as a possible D gene (7 bases). The CDR3 is 18 residues long. Trimming removed 1 base at V and 1 base at J, with 18 bases between. The germline gives CDR1 SNHLY, CDR2 FYNNEI. As DNA, the CDR3 is TGTGCCAGCAGTGAAGTAACTGGGTGGGGGGGCGGCACAGATACGCAGTATTTT. It encodes CASSEVTGWGGGTDTQYF.

This chain links TRBV4-3 with TRBJ2-5, with D maybe TRBD2 (5 bases). The length of the CDR3 is 13 residues. The V gene's germline CDR1 is LGHNA and CDR2 YSLEER. CDR3 nucleotides: TGCTTGGCCGGGAATTCGTACCAAGAGACCCAGTACTTC. Translated, it gives CLAGNSYQETQYF.

V gene TRBV10-3 combines with J gene TRBJ2-3; 7 bases fit TRBD2. The V gene end was trimmed by 2 bases and the J gene end by 0 bases; junction bases not matched to a gene: 11. The length of the CDR3 is 18 residues. Germline CDR1 and CDR2: ENHRY and SYGVKD. As DNA, the CDR3 is TGTGCCATCAGTGAGACCCGGGACTATACCACTAGCACAGATACGCAGTATTTT. This codes for CAISETRDYTTSTDTQYF.

This clone was detected once. This chain uses TRBV5-1 with TRBJ2-7, with 9 nucleotides matching TRBD1. The CDR3 runs 15 residues. CDR1 is SGHRS, CDR2 YFSETQ, per germline. Trimming took 6 bases from V and 5 from J; bases not matched to a gene: 12. CDR3 in DNA: TGCGCCAGCACCTTTATACAGGGGGCGCGCGACGAGCAGTACTTC. It translates to CASTFIQGARDEQYF.

The gene calls are TRBV7-9 and TRBJ1-1, with D perhaps TRBD1 (5 bases). Per the germline V gene, CDR1 is SEHNR and CDR2 is FQNEAQ (reference sequence). Trimming cost V 4 bases and J 11 bases, with 14 bases left between them. There are 12 residues in the CDR3. The CDR3 loop is CASSSGFEGAFF. The CDR3 DNA is TGTGCCAGCAGCTCTGGCTTTGAGGGGGCTTTCTTT. Full variable domain (rest looked up from reference TRBV7-9 and TRBJ1-1): DTGVSQNPRHKITKRGQNVTFRCDPISEHNRLYWYRQTLGQGPEFLTYFQNEAQLEKSRLLSDRFSAERPKGSFSTLEIQRTEQGDSAMYLCASSSGFEGAFFGQGTRLTVV.

This clone was counted a single time. Additional DNA sequences in this sample encode the identical CDR3. The chain links TRBV7-2 to TRBJ2-7; D is ambiguous. V lost 5 bases, J lost 4 bases, and 15 bases lay in between. The CDR3 is 14 residues long. CDR1 is SGHTA and CDR2 is FQGNSA in the germline V gene. CDR3 in amino acids: CASSPRFTSYEQYF. In DNA form, the CDR3 reads TGTGCCAGCAGCCCTCGGTTTACCTCTTACGAGCAGTACTTC.

Note on this clone: At one end the junction does not follow the germline gene, possibly because of a read error. The V gene is TRBV5-5, the J gene TRBJ1-1; 9 positions match TRBD1. This CDR3 has 16 residues. The germline gives CDR1 SGHKS, CDR2 YYEKEE (reference sequence). The CDR3 sequence is CASSRGTGSWDTEAFF. The CDR3 DNA is TGCGCCAGCAGCCGCGGGACAGGGAGTTGGGACACTGAAGCTTTCTTT.